This TCR beta chain was recorded in a study of blood T cell repertoires in COVID-19. At the level of the study: Sample material is recorded as cDNA or gDNA derived from T cells, B-cell-depleted T cells, or PBMCs.

Original processing notes: For nucleated cells, counts were estimated from reference gene primer amplification. TCRdb keeps only in-frame clones here, not all; method: immunoSEQ multiplex PCR. That table is the source of V, J and clone size, and D and trimming were worked out from the DNA. The data contain 95,000 to 100,000 clones, around 85% of them singletons. Losses at the gene ends were 3 bases for V and 5 bases for J; bases not matched to a gene: 7. The CDR3 consists of 16 residues. Germline V gene sequence: CDR1 MDHEN, CDR2 SYDVKM. Input material: peripheral blood. This TCR was recovered from a woman between 65 and 79 years old with active or convalescent COVID-19. The chain recombines TRBV28 with TRBJ1-5; 10 positions agree with TRBD1. As DNA, the CDR3 is TGTGCCAGCAGTTTTGTGGGACAGGGGCTGGATCAGCCCCAGCATTTT. It translates to CASSFVGQGLDQPQHF.